Listed here is a single T cell receptor (beta chain). What it binds is not known. The record originates from a study of cytomegalovirus exposure and HLA in healthy donors. The study's findings and limits: A highly shared variant cluster was judged a likely technical artifact.

Looked up from germline, CDR1 is MNHNS and CDR2 is SASEGT. The CDR3 is 15 residues long. The V gene lost 2 bases and the J gene lost 9 bases, with 16 bases spanning the gap. This PCR relied on a set of 60 Vbeta primers and 13 Jbeta primers. Methods used by the authors: Around 80 million unique TCR beta chains, 9.5 million to 11 million of them shared, were counted by a later analysis. Assay: immunoSEQ multiplex PCR; the TCRdb copy retains only in-frame clones and omits some. Clone size and V and J calls were adopted from that table, with D and trimming inferred from the DNA. Of about 130,000 clones listed, roughly 82% are singletons. Nominally healthy donors were sampled, though unrecorded immune exposures were likely.

The sequence was collected from a boy between 5 and 17 years old in good health and CMV-seronegative. The source material was PBMCs. J is TRBJ1-4 and V is TRBV6-1, with D perhaps matching TRBD1 (5 bases). CDR3 protein: CASSERGPGGQKLFF. DNA for the CDR3: TGTGCCAGCAGTGAAAGGGGCCCGGGAGGGCAAAAACTGTTTTTT.